The following is a T cell receptor beta chain sequence with its context. The antigen is undetermined. The data were taken from a study of CXCR3-negative and CXCR3-positive naive CD8 T cells. Study findings and constraints: Greater hydrophobicity was found in TRB CDR3s of CXCR3-positive naive cells than of CXCR3-negative naive cells.

The CDR3 extends over 16 amino acids. Germline values: CDR1 MDHEN, CDR2 SYDVKM. Via 5' RACE with UMI labels, TRB cDNA libraries were prepared. TCRdb re-called the 5' RACE reads, yielding one record per CDR3 amino acid sequence without DNA. Its listing shows more than 65,000 distinct CDR3 sequences. This receptor was identified in a human donor in good health. Some clones in this sample may be carry-over from other donors' samples. Sequencing used naive CXCR3- CD8+ T cells from blood. Subset here: CD45RO-CCR7+CD27+CD95- naive CD8+ T cells lacking CXCR3 (TNR3-). This chain links TRBV28 with TRBJ1-5; lacking DNA, the TRBD1 call made by TCRdb goes unchecked. The CDR3 sequence: CASRKDRVFINQPQHF.